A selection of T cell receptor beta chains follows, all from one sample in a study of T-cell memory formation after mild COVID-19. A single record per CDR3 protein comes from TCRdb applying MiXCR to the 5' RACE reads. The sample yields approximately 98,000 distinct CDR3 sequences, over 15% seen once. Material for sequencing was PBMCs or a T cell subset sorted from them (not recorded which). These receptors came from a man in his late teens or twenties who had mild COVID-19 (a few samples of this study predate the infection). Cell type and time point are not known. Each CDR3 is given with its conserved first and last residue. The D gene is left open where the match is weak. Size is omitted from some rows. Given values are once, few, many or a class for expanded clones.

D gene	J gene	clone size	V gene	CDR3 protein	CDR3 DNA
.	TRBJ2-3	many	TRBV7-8	CATGDGARDTQYF	TGTGCCACAGGGGACGGAGCAAGAGATACGCAGTATTTT
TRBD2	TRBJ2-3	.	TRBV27	CASSPRGGHDTQYF	TGTGCCAGCAGTCCACGGGGGGGCCACGATACGCAGTATTTT
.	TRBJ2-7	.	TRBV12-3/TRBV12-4	CASRGSGGGDEQYF	TGTGCCAGCAGAGGTTCAGGGGGAGGAGACGAGCAGTACTTC
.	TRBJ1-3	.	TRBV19	CASRSGQGLGNTIYF	TGTGCCAGTAGATCCGGCCAGGGCCTTGGAAACACCATATATTTT
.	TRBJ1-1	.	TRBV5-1	CASSAGTENTEAFF	TGCGCCAGCAGCGCAGGGACGGAGAACACTGAAGCTTTCTTT
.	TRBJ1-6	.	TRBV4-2	CASSQDAQGNSPLHF	TGTGCCAGCAGCCAAGATGCCCAGGGTAACTCACCCCTCCACTTT
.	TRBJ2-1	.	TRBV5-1	CASSGSGDEQFF	TGCGCCAGCAGCGGATCAGGGGACGAGCAGTTCTTC
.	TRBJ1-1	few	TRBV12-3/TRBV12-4	CASTPGAANTEAFF	TGTGCCAGCACCCCTGGGGCGGCGAACACTGAAGCTTTCTTT
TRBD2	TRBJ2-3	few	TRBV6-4	CASRIAGVTDTQYF	TGTGCCAGCAGGATAGCGGGGGTTACAGATACGCAGTATTTT
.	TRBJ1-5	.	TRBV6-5	CASSYSAVSNQPQHF	TGTGCCAGCAGTTACTCAGCCGTTAGCAATCAGCCCCAGCATTTT
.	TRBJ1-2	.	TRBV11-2	CASSPLVSGRGYGYTF	TGTGCCAGCAGCCCCTTGGTGAGCGGGCGCGGTTATGGCTACACCTTC
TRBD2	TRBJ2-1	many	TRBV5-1	CASSRTSGGARYNEQFF	TGCGCCAGCAGCCGGACTAGCGGGGGGGCCCGGTACAATGAGCAGTTCTTC
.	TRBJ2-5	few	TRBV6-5	CASSRRQSQETQYF	TGTGCCAGCAGTAGAAGACAGAGTCAAGAGACCCAGTACTTC
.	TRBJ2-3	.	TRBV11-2	CASSPRLGTDTQYF	TGTGCCAGCAGCCCGCGTCTGGGCACAGATACGCAGTATTTT
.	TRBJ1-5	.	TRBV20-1	CSATRSSQPQHF	TGCAGTGCTACCCGTTCGAGTCAGCCCCAGCATTTT
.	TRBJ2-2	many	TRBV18	CASSPDLGNTGELFF	TGTGCCAGCTCACCAGATCTTGGCAACACCGGGGAGCTGTTTTTT
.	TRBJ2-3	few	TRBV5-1	CASSLGRAGDTQYF	TGCGCCAGCAGCTTGGGTAGGGCCGGAGATACGCAGTATTTT
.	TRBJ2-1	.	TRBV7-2	CASSTTQGIHEQFF	TGTGCCAGCAGCACGACCCAGGGGATTCATGAGCAGTTCTTC
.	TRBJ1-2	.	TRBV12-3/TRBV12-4	CASSGPLGYGYTF	TGTGCCAGCAGCGGGCCATTGGGCTATGGCTACACCTTC
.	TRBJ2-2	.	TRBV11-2	CASSLGGPGELFF	TGTGCCAGCAGCTTAGGTGGCCCCGGGGAGCTGTTTTTT
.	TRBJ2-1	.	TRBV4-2	CASSQDPGAAYNEQFF	TGTGCCAGCAGCCAAGATCCGGGGGCGGCCTACAATGAGCAGTTCTTC
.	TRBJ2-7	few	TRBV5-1	CASSLEGPVQYF	TGCGCCAGCAGCTTGGAGGGGCCCGTGCAGTACTTC
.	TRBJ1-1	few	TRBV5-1	CASSLGSNTEAFF	TGCGCCAGCAGCTTGGGGTCGAACACTGAAGCTTTCTTT
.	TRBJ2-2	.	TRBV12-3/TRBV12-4	CASSSGTGTGELFF	TGTGCCAGCAGTTCCGGCACCGGCACCGGGGAGCTGTTTTTT
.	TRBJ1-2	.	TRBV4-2	CASSQRRAYGYTF	TGTGCCAGCAGCCAGAGGAGGGCCTATGGCTACACCTTC
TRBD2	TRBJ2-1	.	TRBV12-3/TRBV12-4	CASSHIRGDEQFF	TGTGCCAGCAGCCACATCCGGGGGGATGAGCAGTTCTTC
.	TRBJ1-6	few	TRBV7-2	CASRRRANSPLHF	TGTGCCAGCAGACGTAGGGCGAATTCACCCCTCCACTTT
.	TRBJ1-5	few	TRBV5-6	CASSSRDWVNQPQHF	TGTGCCAGCAGCTCCCGGGACTGGGTCAATCAGCCCCAGCATTTT
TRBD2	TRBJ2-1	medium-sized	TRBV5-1	CASSLGLAGDNEQFF	TGCGCCAGCAGCTTGGGACTAGCGGGGGACAATGAGCAGTTCTTC
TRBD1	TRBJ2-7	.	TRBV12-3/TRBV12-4	CASSLLRGREQYF	TGTGCCAGCAGTTTACTCAGGGGGCGAGAGCAGTACTTC
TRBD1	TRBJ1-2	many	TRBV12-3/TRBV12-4	CASSNRGYGYTF	TGTGCCAGCAGTAACAGGGGCTATGGCTACACCTTC
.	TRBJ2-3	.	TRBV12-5	CASGLVDHTDTQYF	TGTGCTAGTGGTTTGGTGGACCACACAGATACGCAGTATTTT
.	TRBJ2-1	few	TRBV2	CASSRPPSRNEQFF	TGTGCCAGCAGTAGACCCCCGAGCCGAAATGAGCAGTTCTTC